This T cell receptor beta chain was recovered during a study of CD8 T cells in ankylosing spondylitis. Study outcomes and limitations: Disease-linked clones reportedly concentrated significantly in matched ankylosing spondylitis synovial fluid. A number of the motif variants had already been described in reactive arthritis synovial fluid and blood.

With V trimmed by 4 bases and J by 7 bases, 4 bases remained unmatched. The CDR3 runs to 13 residues. A single record per CDR3 protein comes from TCRdb applying MiXCR to the 5' RACE reads. The sample shows under 300,000 distinct CDR3 sequences, roughly 8.6% of them seen only once. This clonotype was detected many times. The antigen remains unidentified. Sequencing used blood, either unsorted or a sorted T cell fraction (not recorded which). The sequence derives from a male donor with ankylosing spondylitis or in good health (not recorded which). This chain connects TRBV12-3 or TRBV12-4 to TRBJ1-5; 7 bases are shared with TRBD1. The CDR3 sequence: CASSSTGDQPQHF. For the CDR3, the DNA is TGTGCCAGCAGTTCAACAGGGGACCAGCCCCAGCATTTT.